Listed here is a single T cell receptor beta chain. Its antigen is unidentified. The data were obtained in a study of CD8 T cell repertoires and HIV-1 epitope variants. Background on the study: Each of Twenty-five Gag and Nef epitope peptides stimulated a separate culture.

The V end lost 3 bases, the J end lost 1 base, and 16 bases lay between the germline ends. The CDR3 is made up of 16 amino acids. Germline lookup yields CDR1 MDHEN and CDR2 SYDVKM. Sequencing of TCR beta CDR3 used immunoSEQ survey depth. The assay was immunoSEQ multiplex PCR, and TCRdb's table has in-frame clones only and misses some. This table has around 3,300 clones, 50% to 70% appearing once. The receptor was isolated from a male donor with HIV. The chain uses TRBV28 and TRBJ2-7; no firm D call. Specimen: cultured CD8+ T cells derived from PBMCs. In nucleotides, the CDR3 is TGTGCCAGCAGTTTTATTCCAGCCGAGAATTCCTACGAGCAGTACTTC. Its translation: CASSFIPAENSYEQYF.